This TCR beta chain appears in the sequencing data of a study of persistence of HIV-infected CD4 T cells. Whole-study context: Suppressive ART had lasted a median of roughly eight years.

Overlapping HIV-1 Gag 15-mer peptides at about 1 ug per peptide per mL were used. CD4+ T cells upregulating both CD40 ligand and CD69 were sorted as responding cells. Germline V gene lookup returns CDR1 SGHTA and CDR2 FQGNSA. Trimming stripped 5 bases from V and 0 bases from J, with 7 bases between. CDR3 length: 14 amino acids. Regarding this clone: Its antigen is undetermined.

Sequencing used immunoSEQ version 4 in survey mode. Profiled with immunoSEQ multiplex PCR; TCRdb holds only in-frame clones, not every one. The sample shows about 9,200 clones, 82% of them seen only once. The sequence came from an adult woman with HIV who was CMV-seropositive. The chain recombines TRBV7-2 with TRBJ1-4; D is perhaps TRBD1 (5 bases). The sequencing used CD4+ T cells sorted from PBMCs after approximately 19-hour stimulation, collected from a patient who received antiretroviral therapy. The CDR3 is CASSPRATNEKLFF. Here the CDR3 DNA reads TGTGCCAGCAGCCCCAGGGCAACTAATGAAAAACTGTTTTTT.